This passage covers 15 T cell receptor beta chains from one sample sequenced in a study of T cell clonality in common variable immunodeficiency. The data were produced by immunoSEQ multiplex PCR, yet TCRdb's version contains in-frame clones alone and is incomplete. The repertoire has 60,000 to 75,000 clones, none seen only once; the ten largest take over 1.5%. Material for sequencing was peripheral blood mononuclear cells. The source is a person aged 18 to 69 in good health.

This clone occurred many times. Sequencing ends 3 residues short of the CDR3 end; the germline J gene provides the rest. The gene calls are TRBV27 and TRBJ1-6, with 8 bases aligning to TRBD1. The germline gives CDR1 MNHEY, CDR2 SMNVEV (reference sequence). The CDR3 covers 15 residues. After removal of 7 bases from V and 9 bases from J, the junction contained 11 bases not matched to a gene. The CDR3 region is CASTSSRGLGSPLHF. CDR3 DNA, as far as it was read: TGTGCCAGCACCTCGTCCAGGGGGCTTGGTTCACCC.

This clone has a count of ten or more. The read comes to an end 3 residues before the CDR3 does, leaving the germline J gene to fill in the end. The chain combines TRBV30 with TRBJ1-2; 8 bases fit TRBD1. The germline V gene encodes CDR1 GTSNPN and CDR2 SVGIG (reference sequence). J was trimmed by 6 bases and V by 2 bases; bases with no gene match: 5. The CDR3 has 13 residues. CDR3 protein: CAWSRGQVDGYTF. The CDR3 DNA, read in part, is TGTGCCTGGAGTCGGGGACAGGTTGATGGC.

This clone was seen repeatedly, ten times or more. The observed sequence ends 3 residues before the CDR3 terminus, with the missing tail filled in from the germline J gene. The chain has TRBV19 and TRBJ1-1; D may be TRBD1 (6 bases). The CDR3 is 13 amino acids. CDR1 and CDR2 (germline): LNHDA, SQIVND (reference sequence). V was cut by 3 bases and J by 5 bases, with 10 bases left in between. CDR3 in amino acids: CASSMGGHTEAFF. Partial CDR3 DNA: TGTGCCAGTAGTATGGGGGGGCATACTGAA.

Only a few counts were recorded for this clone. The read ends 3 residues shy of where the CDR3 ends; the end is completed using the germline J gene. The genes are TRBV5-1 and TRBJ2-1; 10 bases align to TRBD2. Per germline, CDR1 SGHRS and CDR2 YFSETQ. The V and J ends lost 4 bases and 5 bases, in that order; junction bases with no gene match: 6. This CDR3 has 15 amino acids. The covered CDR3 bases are TGCGCCAGCAGCCCAAGGACTAGCGGCCACAATGAG. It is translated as CASSPRTSGHNE. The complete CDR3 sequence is CASSPRTSGHNEQFF.

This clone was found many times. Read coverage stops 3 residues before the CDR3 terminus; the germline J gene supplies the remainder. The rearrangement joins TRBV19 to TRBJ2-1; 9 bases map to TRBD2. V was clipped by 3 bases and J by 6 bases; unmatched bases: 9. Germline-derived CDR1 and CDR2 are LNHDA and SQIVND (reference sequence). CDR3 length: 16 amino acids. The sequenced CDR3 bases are TGTGCCAGTAGTATTATCGCGGGAGGGCCCGGCAATGAG. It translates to CASSIIAGGPGNE. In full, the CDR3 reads CASSIIAGGPGNEQFF.

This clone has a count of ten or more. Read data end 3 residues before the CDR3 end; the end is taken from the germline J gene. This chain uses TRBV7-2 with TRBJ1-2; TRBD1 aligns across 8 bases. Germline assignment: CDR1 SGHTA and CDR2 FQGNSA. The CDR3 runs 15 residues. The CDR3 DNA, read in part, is TGTGCCAGCAGCTCGGGGACAGGCGTTGGGCGGGGC. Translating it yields CASSSGTGVGRG. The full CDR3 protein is CASSSGTGVGRGYTF.

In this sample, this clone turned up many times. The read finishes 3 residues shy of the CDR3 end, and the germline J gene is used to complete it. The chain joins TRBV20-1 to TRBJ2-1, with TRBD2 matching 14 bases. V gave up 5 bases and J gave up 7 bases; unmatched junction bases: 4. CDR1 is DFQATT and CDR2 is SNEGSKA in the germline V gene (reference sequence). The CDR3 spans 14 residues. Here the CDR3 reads CSAGLAGGGNEQFF. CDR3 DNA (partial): TGCAGTGCTGGACTAGCGGGAGGAGGTAATGAG.

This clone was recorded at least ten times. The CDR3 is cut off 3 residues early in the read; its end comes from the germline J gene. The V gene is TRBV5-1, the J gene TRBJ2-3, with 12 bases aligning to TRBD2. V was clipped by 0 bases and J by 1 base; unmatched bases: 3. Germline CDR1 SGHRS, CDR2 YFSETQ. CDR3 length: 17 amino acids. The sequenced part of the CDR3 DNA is TGCGCCAGCAGCTTGGCCCCTAGCGGGAGGGGCACAGATACG. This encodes CASSLAPSGRGTDT. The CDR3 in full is CASSLAPSGRGTDTQYF.

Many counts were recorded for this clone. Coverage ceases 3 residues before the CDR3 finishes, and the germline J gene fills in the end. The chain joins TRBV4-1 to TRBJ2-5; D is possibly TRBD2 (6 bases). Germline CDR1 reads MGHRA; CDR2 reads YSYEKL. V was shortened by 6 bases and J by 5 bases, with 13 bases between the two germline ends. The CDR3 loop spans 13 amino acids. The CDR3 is CASSRLVSETQYF. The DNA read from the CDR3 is TGCGCCAGCAGTAGACTAGTATCCGAGACC.

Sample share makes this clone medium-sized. The CDR3 spells CAISESEGSQYF. The CDR3 bases that were read are TGTGCCATCAGTGAGTCGGAGGGTTCG. The chain combines TRBV10-3 with TRBJ2-3; TRBD2 is a possible D gene (6 bases). The missing CDR3 end, 3 residues past where the read stops, is filled in from the germline J gene. This CDR3 has 12 amino acids. CDR1 is ENHRY and CDR2 is SYGVKD in the germline V gene.

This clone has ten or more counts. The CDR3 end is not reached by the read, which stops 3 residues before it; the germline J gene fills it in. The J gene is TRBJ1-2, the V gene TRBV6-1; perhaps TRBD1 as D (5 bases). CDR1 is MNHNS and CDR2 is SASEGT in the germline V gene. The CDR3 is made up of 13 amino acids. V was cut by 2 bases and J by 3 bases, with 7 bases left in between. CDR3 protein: CASSERGDYGYTF. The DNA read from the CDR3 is TGTGCCAGCAGTGAAAGAGGGGACTATGGC.

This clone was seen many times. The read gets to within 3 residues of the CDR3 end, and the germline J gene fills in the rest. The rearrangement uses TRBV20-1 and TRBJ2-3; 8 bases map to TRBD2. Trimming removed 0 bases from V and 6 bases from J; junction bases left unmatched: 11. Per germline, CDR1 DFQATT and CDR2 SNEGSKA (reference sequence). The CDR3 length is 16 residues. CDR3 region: CSARDFLGSSGDTQYF. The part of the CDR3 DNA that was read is TGCAGTGCTAGAGATTTTTTGGGTTCTAGCGGGGATACG.

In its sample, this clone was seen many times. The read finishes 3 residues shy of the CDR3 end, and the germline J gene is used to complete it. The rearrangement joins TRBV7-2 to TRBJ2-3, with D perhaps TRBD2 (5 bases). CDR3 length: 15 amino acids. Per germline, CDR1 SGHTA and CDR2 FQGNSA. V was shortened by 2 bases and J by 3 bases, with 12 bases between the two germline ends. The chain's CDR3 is CASSLYLLDTDTQYF. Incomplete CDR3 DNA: TGTGCCAGCAGCTTATATTTACTAGATACAGATACG.

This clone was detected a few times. This chain's CDR3 is CASSLAGGPGETQYF. CDR3 DNA (partial): TGTGCCAGCTCCCTAGCGGGAGGGCCGGGGGAGACC. The chain uses TRBV18 and TRBJ2-5, with 12 positions matching TRBD2. The observed sequence ends 3 residues before the CDR3 terminus, with the missing tail filled in from the germline J gene. V lost 6 bases, J lost 5 bases, and 7 bases stayed unmatched. CDR1 and CDR2 (germline): KGHSH, LQKENI. This CDR3 has 15 residues.

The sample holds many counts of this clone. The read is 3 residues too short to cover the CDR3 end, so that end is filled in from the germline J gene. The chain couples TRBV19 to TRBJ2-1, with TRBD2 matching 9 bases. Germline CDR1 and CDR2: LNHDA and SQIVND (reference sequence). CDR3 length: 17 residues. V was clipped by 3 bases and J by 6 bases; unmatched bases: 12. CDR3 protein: CASSIFRTSVELNEQFF. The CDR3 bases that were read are TGTGCCAGTAGTATCTTCAGGACTAGCGTTGAACTCAATGAG. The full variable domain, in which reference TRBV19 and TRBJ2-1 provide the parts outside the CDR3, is DGGITQSPKYLFRKEGQNVTLSCEQNLNHDAMYWYRQDPGQGLRLIYYSQIVNDFQKGDIAEGYSVSREKKESFPLTVTSAQKNPTAFYLCASSIFRTSVELNEQFFGPGTRLTVL.